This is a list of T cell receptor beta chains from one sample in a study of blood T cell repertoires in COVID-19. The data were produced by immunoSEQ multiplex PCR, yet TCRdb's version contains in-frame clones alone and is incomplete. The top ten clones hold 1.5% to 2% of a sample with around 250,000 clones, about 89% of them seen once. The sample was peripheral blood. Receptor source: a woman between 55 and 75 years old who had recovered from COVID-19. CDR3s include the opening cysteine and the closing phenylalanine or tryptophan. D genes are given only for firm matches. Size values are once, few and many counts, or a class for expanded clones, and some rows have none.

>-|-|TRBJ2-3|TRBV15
TGTGCCACCAGCAGAGACCCCGGGGGAAGTACTAGCACAGATACGCAGTATTTT
CATSRDPGGSTSTDTQYF
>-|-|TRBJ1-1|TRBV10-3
TGTGCCATCAATCAGGGGAACACTGAAGCTTTCTTT
CAINQGNTEAFF
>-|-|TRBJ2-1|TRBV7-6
TGTGCCAGCAGCTTAGGGATGGAGGGGGAGCAGTTCTTC
CASSLGMEGEQFF
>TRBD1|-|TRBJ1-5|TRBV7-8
TGTGCCAGCAGCTTAGGACAGGGGGCACATCAGCCCCAGCATTTT
CASSLGQGAHQPQHF
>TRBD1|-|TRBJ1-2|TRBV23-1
TGCGCCAGCAGTCAATCGAACCATGCCGGACAGGGGACCTTCTATGGCTACACCTTC
CASSQSNHAGQGTFYGYTF
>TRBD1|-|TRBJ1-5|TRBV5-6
TGTGCCAGCAGCGGAGGGCGGGACAGGGGGCTTGGTGGCAATCAGCCCCAGCATTTT
CASSGGRDRGLGGNQPQHF
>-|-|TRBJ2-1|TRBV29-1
TGCAGCGCATCAACAGGGTTTTACTACAATGAGCAGTTCTTC
CSASTGFYYNEQFF
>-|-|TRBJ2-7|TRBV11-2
TGTGCCAGCAGCTTAGCCCCAGAAATCGAGCAGTACTTC
CASSLAPEIEQYF
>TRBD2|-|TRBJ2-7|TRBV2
TGTGCCAGCAGTCCGGGACTAGCGCTTGAAGAGCAGTACTTC
CASSPGLALEEQYF
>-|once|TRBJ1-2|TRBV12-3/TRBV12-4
TGTGCCAGCAGTTTAGGTACAGGTTATGGCTACACCTTC
CASSLGTGYGYTF
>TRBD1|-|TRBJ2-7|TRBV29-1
TGCAGCGTACGCCGGGACAGGGGAAATCACGAGCAGTACTTC
CSVRRDRGNHEQYF
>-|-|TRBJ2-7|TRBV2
TGTGCCAGCAGGGGCCGACAGGTCTACGAGCAGTACTTC
CASRGRQVYEQYF
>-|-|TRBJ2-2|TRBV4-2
TGTGCCAGCAGCCAAGTTTACGCAGCAGGGGTGGTAGAGCTGTTTTTT
CASSQVYAAGVVELFF
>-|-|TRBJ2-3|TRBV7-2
TGTGCCAGCAGCTTTACGGGGGGCACGGGTCCCGGTACGCAGTATTTT
CASSFTGGTGPGTQYF
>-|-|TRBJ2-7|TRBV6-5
TGTGCCAGCAGTTACTCCCCCTCCCCTACGTACGAGCAGTACTTC
CASSYSPSPTYEQYF
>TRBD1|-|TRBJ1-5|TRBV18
TGTGCCAGCTCACCGTTTCCGACAGGGGGCTTAGGACAGCCCCAGCATTTT
CASSPFPTGGLGQPQHF
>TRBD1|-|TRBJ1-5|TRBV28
TGTGCCAGCAGTTTAAGGGACAGGATCAATCAGCCCCAGCATTTT
CASSLRDRINQPQHF
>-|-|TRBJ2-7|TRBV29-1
TGCAGCGTTGAAGAGCCACGGGACTCCTACGAGCAGTACTTC
CSVEEPRDSYEQYF
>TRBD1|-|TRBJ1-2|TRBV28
TGTGCCAGCACGAACGATCAGGGGGTGGCGGGCTACACCTTC
CASTNDQGVAGYTF
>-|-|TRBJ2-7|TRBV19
TGTGCCAGTAGTGCCTATGACTCAAGGTGGCCTTACGAGCAGTACTTC
CASSAYDSRWPYEQYF
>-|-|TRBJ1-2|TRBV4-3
TGCGCCAGCAGTCCGACAAGTTCCAGCTATGGCTACACCTTC
CASSPTSSSYGYTF
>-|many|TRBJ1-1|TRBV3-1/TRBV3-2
TGTGCCAGCAGCCGAGGACTATTGACTGCTTTCTTT
CASSRGLLTAFF
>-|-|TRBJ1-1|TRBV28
TGTGCCAGCAAAGTCGGGGGGAACACTGAAGCTTTCTTT
CASKVGGNTEAFF
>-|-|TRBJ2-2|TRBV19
TGTGCCAGTAGACTAAGCGGTGGAGGGGAGCTGTTTTTT
CASRLSGGGELFF
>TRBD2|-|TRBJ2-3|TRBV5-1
TGCGCCAGCAGCGGACTAGCGGGGGGGCAGGGAGATACGCAGTATTTT
CASSGLAGGQGDTQYF
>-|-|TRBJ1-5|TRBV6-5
TGTGCCGCGGCGTACGGGCAGAGGGGCAATCAGCCCCAGCATTTT
CAAAYGQRGNQPQHF
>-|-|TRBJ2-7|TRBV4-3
TGCGCCAGCAGCCAAGATGCGGGGACAGCAACCTACGAGCAGTACTTC
CASSQDAGTATYEQYF
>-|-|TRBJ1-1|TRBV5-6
TGTGCCAGCAGCTTGTGGGGCAGGGACACTGAAGCTTTCTTT
CASSLWGRDTEAFF
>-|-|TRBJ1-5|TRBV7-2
TGTGCCAGCAGCTTAAGGGGAGGGGATCAGCCCCAGCATTTT
CASSLRGGDQPQHF
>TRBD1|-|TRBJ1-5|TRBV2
TGTGCCAGCAGTTTGGACAGGGGTAACAATCAGCCCCAGCATTTT
CASSLDRGNNQPQHF
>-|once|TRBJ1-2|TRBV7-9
TGTGCCAGCAGCTCCAGGCGTGAGGGCTACACCTTC
CASSSRREGYTF
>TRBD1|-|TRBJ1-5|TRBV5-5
TGTGCCAGCAGCTTGGCTGCAGGGGGCGATTGGGCGCCCCAGCATTTT
CASSLAAGGDWAPQHF
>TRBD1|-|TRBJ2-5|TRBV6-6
TGTGCCAGCAGTAGACAGGGTCAAGTACGAGAGACCCAGTACTTC
CASSRQGQVRETQYF
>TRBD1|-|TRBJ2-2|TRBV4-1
TGCGCCAGCAGCCGGGAACCGGGACAGGGGTATGCAAACACCGGGGAGCTGTTTTTT
CASSREPGQGYANTGELFF
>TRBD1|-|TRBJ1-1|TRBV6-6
TGTGCCAGCAGTCGCCGGAGCGGGACAGGAGGCGGCACTGAAGCTTTCTTT
CASSRRSGTGGGTEAFF
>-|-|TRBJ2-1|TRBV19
TGTGCCAGTAGTATAGGCTACTACAATGAGCAGTTCTTC
CASSIGYYNEQFF
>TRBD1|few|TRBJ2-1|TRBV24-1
TGTGCCACCAGTGATTTGGGGACAGGGGCCAATGAGCAGTTCTTC
CATSDLGTGANEQFF
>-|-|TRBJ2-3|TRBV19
TGTGCCAGTAGTACGTATGAGGATACGCAGTATTTT
CASSTYEDTQYF
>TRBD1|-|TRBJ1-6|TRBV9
TGTGCCAGCAGCCCACACCAGGGGGCGGGTAATTCACCCCTCCACTTT
CASSPHQGAGNSPLHF
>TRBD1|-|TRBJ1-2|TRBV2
TGTGCCAGCAGTGAAGCTGGGACAGCGTTTTTGGGGGGCTACACCTTC
CASSEAGTAFLGGYTF
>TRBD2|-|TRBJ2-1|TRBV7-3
TGTGCCAGCAGCTTCCTGGGGGGGACCTACAATGAGCAGTTCTTC
CASSFLGGTYNEQFF
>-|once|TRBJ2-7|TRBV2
TGTGCCAGCGGGGGCTGGGGGGGGCACGAGCAGTACTTC
CASGGWGGHEQYF
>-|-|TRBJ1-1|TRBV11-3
TGTGCCAGCAGCTTAAGGTCGGGTACTGAAGCTTTCTTT
CASSLRSGTEAFF
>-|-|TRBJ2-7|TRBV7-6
TGTGCCAGCAGCTTAGCCCCGGACACCCTGTACGAGCAGTACTTC
CASSLAPDTLYEQYF
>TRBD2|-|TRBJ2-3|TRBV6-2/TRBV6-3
TGTGCCAGCAGTTACCCCCCAGAGGGGGTGCGGGGGGGCCTAGGAGATACGCAGTATTTT
CASSYPPEGVRGGLGDTQYF
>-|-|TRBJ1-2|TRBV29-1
TGCAGCGCTAATTACAGGGATTCTGGCTACACCTTC
CSANYRDSGYTF
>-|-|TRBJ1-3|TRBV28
TGTGCCAGCAGTTTAGAGACAAGCGGAAACACCATATATTTT
CASSLETSGNTIYF
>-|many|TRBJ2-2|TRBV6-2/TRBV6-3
TGTGCCAGCAGTCCCCACCGGGACTCCCGAGGCACCGGGGAGCTGTTTTTT
CASSPHRDSRGTGELFF
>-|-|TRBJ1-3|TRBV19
TGTGCCAGTGGGGCCAGGACACCTGGAAACACCATATATTTT
CASGARTPGNTIYF
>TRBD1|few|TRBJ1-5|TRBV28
TGTGCCAGCAGTTCCCACCCCGACAGGGGGGGAGGTCAGCCCCAGCATTTT
CASSSHPDRGGGQPQHF
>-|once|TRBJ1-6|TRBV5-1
TGCGCCAGCACCCTCCGCGGGGAGAAGGATTCACCCCTCCACTTT
CASTLRGEKDSPLHF
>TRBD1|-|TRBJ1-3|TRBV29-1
TGCAGCGTTTCAATAACAGGGGTGAACACCATATATTTT
CSVSITGVNTIYF
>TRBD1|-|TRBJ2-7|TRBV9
TGTGCCAGCAGCGAGGCCGGGGGACCGGGACAGGGGGCCCACGAGCAGTACTTC
CASSEAGGPGQGAHEQYF
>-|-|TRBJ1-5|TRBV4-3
TGCGCCAGCAGCCAAGTGGGGGGGGGCAATCAGCCCCAGCATTTT
CASSQVGGGNQPQHF